Shown below are 26 T cell receptor beta chains from a single sample sequenced in a study of blood T cell repertoires in COVID-19. TCRdb's copy holds only in-frame clones and misses some; the assay was immunoSEQ multiplex PCR. The sample holds under 300,000 clones; approximately 90% are singletons and the top ten take roughly 16%. Sequencing was done on a sample of PBMCs or T cells enriched from blood (not recorded which). Source of these receptors: a man aged 18 to 29 who had recovered from COVID-19.

The genes are TRBV11-2 and TRBJ2-1, with a possible D match to TRBD1 (6 bases). V lost 4 bases and J 1 base, leaving 17 bases between the germline ends. CDR1 and CDR2 from the germline V gene are SGHAT and FQNNGV. The CDR3 consists of 17 residues. The CDR3 loop is CASSSPRGRGSYNEQFF. The CDR3 region has the DNA TGTGCCAGCAGCTCTCCGAGGGGGAGAGGGTCCTACAATGAGCAGTTCTTC.

This clone was picked up one time. The V call is TRBV29-1, the J call TRBJ1-5, with D uncertain. This CDR3 contains 13 residues. The germline V and J ends were trimmed by 0 bases and 3 bases, with 6 bases remaining between them. From germline, CDR1 is SQVTM and CDR2 ANQGSEA. The CDR3 DNA sequence: TGCAGCGTTGAAGAGGAGCCCAATCAGCCCCAGCATTTT. Amino acids: CSVEEEPNQPQHF.

The chain uses TRBV9 and TRBJ2-1; D may be TRBD2 (5 bases). The CDR3 loop spans 14 amino acids. V shed 2 bases and J shed 10 bases, with 16 bases lying between them. Germline V gene lookup returns CDR1 SGDLS and CDR2 YYNGEE. The CDR3 reads CASSVGDTIREQFF. Written as DNA, the CDR3 is TGTGCCAGCAGCGTCGGGGATACAATCCGGGAGCAGTTCTTC.

This clone came up a few times. The chain recombines TRBV5-1 with TRBJ2-2, with 7 bases that match TRBD2. Unmatched junction bases numbered 8, after V lost 5 bases and J lost 7 bases. Germline values: CDR1 SGHRS, CDR2 YFSETQ. The CDR3 is 14 amino acids. The CDR3 DNA follows: TGCGCCAGCAGACCCGGGACTACGGACGGGGAGCTGTTTTTT. Its protein is CASRPGTTDGELFF.

V usage is TRBV7-2 and J usage is TRBJ1-1, with a possible D match to TRBD1 (6 bases). The CDR3 spans 15 residues. Germline assignment: CDR1 SGHTA and CDR2 FQGNSA. The V end was cut by 5 bases, the J end by 3 bases, with 16 bases between. The CDR3 sequence: CASSPRAAGDTEAFF. The CDR3 nucleotides read TGTGCCAGCAGCCCCAGGGCGGCAGGGGACACTGAAGCTTTCTTT.

The rearrangement links TRBV3-1 (or the pseudogene TRBV3-2) to TRBJ1-6; 7 bases are shared with TRBD1. From germline, CDR1 is LGHDT and CDR2 YNNKEL (reference sequence). The ends lost 6 bases at V and 9 bases at J; junction bases unmatched: 5. The CDR3 consists of 13 residues. Here the CDR3 reads CASRETGASPLHF. DNA for the CDR3: TGTGCCAGCAGGGAAACAGGGGCTTCACCCCTCCACTTT.

A single count supports this clone. The chain employs TRBV5-1 and TRBJ2-2; D is possibly TRBD2 (5 bases). The CDR3 covers 15 residues. Germline V CDR1 and CDR2: SGHRS, YFSETQ. The ends were cut back, 4 bases at V and 0 bases at J, with 10 bases in the middle. Here the CDR3 DNA reads TGCGCCAGCAGCCCACGGACTCCGAACACCGGGGAGCTGTTTTTT. Translating it yields CASSPRTPNTGELFF. Full variable domain (remainder filled in from reference TRBV5-1 and TRBJ2-2): KAGVTQTPRYLIKTRGQQVTLSCSPISGHRSVSWYQQTPGQGLQFLFEYFSETQRNKGNFPGRFSGRQFSNSRSEMNVSTLELGDSALYLCASSPRTPNTGELFFGEGSRLTVL.

The chain combines TRBV3-1 (or the pseudogene TRBV3-2) with TRBJ2-1; 12 bases map to TRBD2. This CDR3 spans 14 amino acids. Per germline, CDR1 LGHDT and CDR2 YNNKEL (reference sequence). Losses at the gene ends were 3 bases for V and 8 bases for J; bases not matched to a gene: 2. CDR3 sequence (DNA): TGTGCCAGCAGCCAGACTAGCGGGAGCTATGAGCAGTTCTTC. Amino acid sequence: CASSQTSGSYEQFF.

The J gene is TRBJ1-1, the V gene TRBV7-9; D unresolved. From germline, CDR1 is SEHNR and CDR2 FQNEAQ (reference sequence). V was pared by 3 bases and J by 0 bases, with 17 bases between. This CDR3 region has 17 residues. CDR3 amino acids: CASSFPSQSTVNTEAFF. The DNA of the CDR3 is TGTGCCAGCAGCTTTCCATCACAGAGTACGGTGAACACTGAAGCTTTCTTT.

The chain recombines TRBV3-1 (or the pseudogene TRBV3-2) with TRBJ2-2, with 8 bases fitting TRBD1. The CDR3 is made up of 15 amino acids. Germline trimming cut 2 bases from V and 3 bases from J; bases unmatched to any gene: 2. Germline CDR1 reads LGHDT; CDR2 reads YNNKEL (reference sequence). CDR3 sequence (DNA): TGTGCCAGCAGCCAATGGACAGGGTACACCGGGGAGCTGTTTTTT. It is translated as CASSQWTGYTGELFF.

The chain has TRBV5-4 and TRBJ1-6; 8 nucleotides agree with TRBD1. CDR1 is SGHNT, CDR2 YYREEE, per germline (reference sequence). CDR3 length: 15 residues. Losses at the gene ends were 3 bases for V and 7 bases for J; bases not matched to a gene: 6. The CDR3 loop reads CASSSGQGWNSPLHF. CDR3 bases: TGTGCCAGCAGCTCCGGACAGGGTTGGAATTCACCCCTCCACTTT.

The chain combines TRBV5-4 with TRBJ1-1, with 8 bases fitting TRBD1. V trimming: 4 bases; J trimming: 7 bases; junction bases outside the gene matches: 6. This CDR3 is built from 13 residues. CDR1 is SGHNT, CDR2 YYREEE, per germline (reference sequence). The CDR3 bases are TGTGCCAGCAGCCCTATGACAGGGGATGAAGCTTTCTTT. This sequence encodes CASSPMTGDEAFF.

The genes are TRBV5-4 and TRBJ1-1; maybe TRBD1 (5 bases). This CDR3 is 16 amino acids long. The germline V and J ends were trimmed by 1 base and 0 bases, with 13 bases remaining between them. Germline V gene sequence: CDR1 SGHNT, CDR2 YYREEE (reference sequence). In DNA form, the CDR3 reads TGTGCCAGCAGCTTGTACACAGGCCCCATGAACACTGAAGCTTTCTTT. Encoded protein: CASSLYTGPMNTEAFF.

The chain joins TRBV4-1 to TRBJ2-3; TRBD2 aligns across 13 bases. The CDR3 sequence is 18 residues long. The germline V gene has CDR1 MGHRA and CDR2 YSYEKL. After removal of 0 bases from V and 2 bases from J, the junction contained 5 bases not matched to a gene. The CDR3, as DNA: TGCGCCAGCAGCCAAGACGGGACTAGCGGGATCAACACAGATACGCAGTATTTT. Its protein product is CASSQDGTSGINTDTQYF.

The chain employs TRBV12-5 and TRBJ1-3; possibly TRBD1 for D (5 bases). Trimming removed 2 bases from V and 0 bases from J, with 17 bases in between. The CDR3 runs to 18 residues. Germline V gives CDR1 LGHNT, CDR2 FRNRAP. CDR3 sequence reads: CASGLILTGSFSGNTIYF. CDR3 nucleotide sequence: TGTGCTAGTGGTTTGATCCTTACAGGCTCATTCTCTGGAAACACCATATATTTT.

The V gene is TRBV12-5, the J gene TRBJ2-7; D ambiguous. V lost 10 bases and J 2 bases, leaving 21 bases between the germline ends. The CDR3 sequence is 15 residues long. CDR1 is LGHNT, CDR2 FRNRAP, per germline. The CDR3 here is CATRSTASSTYEQYF. The CDR3 DNA is TGTGCTACCCGCAGCACGGCTAGTAGCACCTACGAGCAGTACTTC.

The chain combines TRBV27 with TRBJ2-7; TRBD1 aligns across 7 bases. The germline gives CDR1 MNHEY, CDR2 SMNVEV (reference sequence). V trimming: 3 bases; J trimming: 6 bases; junction bases outside the gene matches: 17. This CDR3 contains 17 residues. This CDR3 reads CASSFIGTTGSLGEQYF. In DNA form, the CDR3 reads TGTGCCAGCAGTTTTATCGGGACGACAGGGTCCCTCGGCGAGCAGTACTTC.

This clone was seen just once. This rearrangement joins TRBV27 to TRBJ2-7, with 12 positions matching TRBD2. The CDR3 contains 15 residues. The germline V gene has CDR1 MNHEY and CDR2 SMNVEV (reference sequence). V was pared by 5 bases and J by 4 bases, with 6 bases of the junction left unmatched. The CDR3: CASSAGTSGFYEQYF. In nucleotides, the CDR3 is TGTGCCAGCAGTGCCGGGACTAGCGGGTTTTACGAGCAGTACTTC.

V gene TRBV10-3 combines with J gene TRBJ2-1; 7 nucleotides match TRBD2. The CDR3 has 12 residues. CDR1 is ENHRY, CDR2 SYGVKD, per germline. Trimming at V came to 10 bases and at J to 0 bases, leaving 0 bases not matched to a gene. CDR3 sequence reads: CATSGSYNEQFF. The CDR3 DNA reads TGTGCCACTAGCGGCTCCTACAATGAGCAGTTCTTC.

The chain uses TRBV25-1 and TRBJ2-5; 10 bases match TRBD1. CDR3 length equals 17 residues. V dropped 2 bases and J dropped 5; count of bases not matched to a gene: 11. Looked up from germline, CDR1 is MGHDK and CDR2 is SYGVNS. CDR3 DNA sequence: TGTGCCAGCAGTGAAAATTACCGGGACAGGGGACAGGAGACCCAGTACTTC. This translates into CASSENYRDRGQETQYF.

The rearrangement joins TRBV19 to TRBJ2-7; 10 nucleotides align to TRBD1. CDR1 and CDR2 (germline): LNHDA, SQIVND (reference sequence). The trim removed 5 bases at V and 0 bases at J, leaving 4 bases unmatched. The CDR3 length is 15 residues. For the CDR3, the DNA is TGTGCCAGTAGTCCCCGGACAGGGGGCTCCTACGAGCAGTACTTC. Its translation: CASSPRTGGSYEQYF.

The chain carries TRBV10-3 and TRBJ2-1; 10 bases align to TRBD2. The CDR3 totals 16 residues. Germline trimming cut 3 bases from V and 6 bases from J; bases unmatched to any gene: 8. The germline V gene encodes CDR1 ENHRY and CDR2 SYGVKD. The CDR3 DNA is TGTGCCATCAGTGAAGCTCTAGCGGGGGCCAGCAATGAGCAGTTCTTC. It encodes CAISEALAGASNEQFF.

The chain uses TRBV6-5 and TRBJ2-7; D might be TRBD2 (6 bases). CDR3 size: 13 residues. CDR1 is MNHEY and CDR2 is SVGAGI in the germline V gene. The germline V and J ends were trimmed by 4 bases and 3 bases, with 10 bases remaining between them. The CDR3 loop reads CASSWDLHYEQYF. The CDR3 DNA is TGTGCCAGCAGTTGGGACTTGCACTACGAGCAGTACTTC.

V and J are TRBV5-1 and TRBJ2-2, with 9 bases that match TRBD2. The CDR3 contains 16 residues. V shed 3 bases, J shed 9 bases, and the junction held 12 bases outside the gene matches. Germline V CDR1 and CDR2: SGHRS, YFSETQ. Here the CDR3 reads CASSSGTSLRGRELFF. The CDR3 coding sequence is TGCGCCAGCAGCTCCGGGACTAGCCTAAGGGGGAGGGAGCTGTTTTTT.

J is TRBJ2-3 and V is TRBV7-9; D is possibly TRBD2 (6 bases). Germline CDR1 SEHNR, CDR2 FQNEAQ (reference sequence). CDR3 length: 14 residues. Trimming removed 5 bases from V and 4 bases from J, with 13 bases in between. This CDR3 reads CASSPVGGADTQYF. DNA for the CDR3: TGTGCCAGCAGCCCCGTGGGCGGGGCAGATACGCAGTATTTT.

V and J are TRBV7-9 and TRBJ2-7, with TRBD2 as a possible D gene (5 bases). This CDR3 spans 16 amino acids. Trimming removed 5 bases from V and 0 bases from J, with 17 bases in between. CDR1 and CDR2 from the germline V gene are SEHNR and FQNEAQ (reference sequence). For the CDR3, the DNA is TGTGCCAGCAGCCTCGAGGGCGACGCGAGCTCCTACGAGCAGTACTTC. The encoded protein is CASSLEGDASSYEQYF. Combining the CDR3 with reference TRBV7-9 and TRBJ2-7 gives the whole variable domain DTGVSQNPRHKITKRGQNVTFRCDPISEHNRLYWYRQTLGQGPEFLTYFQNEAQLEKSRLLSDRFSAERPKGSFSTLEIQRTEQGDSAMYLCASSLEGDASSYEQYFGPGTRLTVT.